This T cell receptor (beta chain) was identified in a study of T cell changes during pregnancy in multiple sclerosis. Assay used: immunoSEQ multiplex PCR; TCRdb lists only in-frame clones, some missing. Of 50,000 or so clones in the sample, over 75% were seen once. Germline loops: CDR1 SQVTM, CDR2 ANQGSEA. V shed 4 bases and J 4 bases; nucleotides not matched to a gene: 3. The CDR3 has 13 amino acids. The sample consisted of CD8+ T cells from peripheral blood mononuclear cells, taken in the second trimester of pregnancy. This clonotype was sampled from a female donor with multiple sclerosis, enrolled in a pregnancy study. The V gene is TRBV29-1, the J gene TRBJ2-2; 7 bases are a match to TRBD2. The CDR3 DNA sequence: TGCAGCGTTGTGTCTAGCGGCACCGGGGAGCTGTTTTTT. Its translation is CSVVSSGTGELFF.